Following are 11 T cell receptor beta chains from one sample sequenced in a study of CD8+ T cells in alopecia areata. RNA, once extracted, was reverse transcribed into cDNA for use as the sequencing template. Sequencing was performed with immunoSEQ multiplex PCR; in TCRdb, only in-frame clones are kept and a portion is missing. The sample holds about 200,000 clones, 56% seen once. Sequencing used CD8+ T cells sorted from blood. The receptor set was obtained from a human donor in good health.

This clone appeared a few times. The rearrangement joins TRBV29-1 to TRBJ2-7; no reliable D call. The CDR3 totals 10 residues. Germline V CDR1 and CDR2: SQVTM, ANQGSEA. Trimming removed 5 bases from V and 7 bases from J, with 9 bases in between. CDR3 DNA sequence: TGCAGCGTTCTCCTGGGGGAGCAGTACTTC. Translating gives CSVLLGEQYF.

The chain links TRBV27 to TRBJ1-1, with D possibly TRBD1 on 6 matching bases. This CDR3 comprises 13 residues. Germline loops: CDR1 MNHEY, CDR2 SMNVEV (reference sequence). Trimming shortened V by 6 bases and J by 1 base, and 9 bases separated the two germline ends. CDR3 residues: CASRPTGNTEAFF. DNA for the CDR3: TGTGCCAGCAGACCGACAGGGAACACTGAAGCTTTCTTT.

The rearrangement uses TRBV9 and TRBJ1-3, with D hard to call. Trimming pared 0 bases from V and 2 bases from J, leaving 6 bases between. Germline lookup yields CDR1 SGDLS and CDR2 YYNGEE. CDR3 length: 14 amino acids. The CDR3 DNA sequence: TGTGCCAGCAGCGTAGAGGGTACTGGAAACACCATATATTTT. Residues: CASSVEGTGNTIYF. Looking up the rest from reference TRBV9 and TRBJ1-3 gives the full variable domain: DSGVTQTPKHLITATGQRVTLRCSPRSGDLSVYWYQQSLDQGLQFLIQYYNGEERAKGNILERFSAQQFPDLHSELNLSSLELGDSALYFCASSVEGTGNTIYFGEGSWLTVV.

This clone was picked up many times. The rearrangement joins TRBV2 to TRBJ2-7, with no clear D. Germline lookup yields CDR1 SNHLY and CDR2 FYNNEI. Trimming took off 7 bases at V and 3 bases at J, with 13 bases between the two ends. The CDR3 sequence is 13 residues long. DNA of the CDR3: TGTGCCAGCAACCGCGCGAACGACTACGAGCAGTACTTC. This gives the protein CASNRANDYEQYF. Filled out from reference TRBV2 and TRBJ2-7, the complete variable domain reads EPEVTQTPSHQVTQMGQEVILRCVPISNHLYFYWYRQILGQKVEFLVSFYNNEISEKSEIFDDQFSVERPDGSNFTLKIRSTKLEDSAMYFCASNRANDYEQYFGPGTRLTVT.

The CDR3: CASNSGTDHTDTQYF. CDR3 coding DNA: TGTGCCAGCAACTCCGGGACAGACCACACAGATACGCAGTATTTT. The rearrangement links TRBV7-9 to TRBJ2-3, with TRBD1 matching over 7 bases. This CDR3 comprises 15 residues. J gave up 2 bases and V 7 bases, and 9 bases lay outside the gene matches. Germline V gene data show CDR1 as SEHNR and CDR2 as FQNEAQ (reference sequence).

In its sample, this clone was seen a few times. This chain links TRBV7-8 with TRBJ1-1; no firm D call. This CDR3 spans 14 amino acids. Germline CDR1 is SGHVS and CDR2 is FQNEAQ. Trimming left V 2 bases short and J 4 bases short, with 11 bases between. The DNA of the CDR3 is TGTGCCAGCAGCTTACGCCCCACGGGCACTGAAGCTTTCTTT. Amino acid sequence: CASSLRPTGTEAFF.

The rearrangement joins TRBV6-5 to TRBJ2-3; unclear D gene. The CDR3 length is 16 residues. Germline CDR1 is MNHEY and CDR2 is SVGAGI. Deletions cut 2 bases from V and 1 base from J, with 13 bases between. The CDR3 DNA sequence: TGTGCCAGCAGTTACCGTTCGGAACGTGGCACAGATACGCAGTATTTT. Amino acids: CASSYRSERGTDTQYF.

The chain recombines TRBV30 with TRBJ1-5, with D hard to call. The V gene's germline CDR1 is GTSNPN and CDR2 SVGIG (reference sequence). CDR3 length: 12 residues. Trimming took off 0 bases at V and 9 bases at J, with 9 bases between the two ends. The CDR3 DNA reads as TGTGCCTGGAGTGTTGGAGGGCTGCCCCAGCATTTT. Translating gives CAWSVGGLPQHF.

V and J are TRBV4-1 and TRBJ2-5; tentative D call: TRBD1 (6 bases). This CDR3 region has 16 residues. In germline, CDR1 is MGHRA, CDR2 YSYEKL. The V and J ends lost 2 bases and 2 bases respectively, with 15 bases between them. CDR3 in DNA: TGCGCCAGCAGCCAACTTCCGACAGGTGGACAAGAGACCCAGTACTTC. Amino acid sequence: CASSQLPTGGQETQYF.

Of note for this clone: Other DNA sequences from this sample encode an identical CDR3 as well. This chain uses TRBV4-1 with TRBJ1-1; TRBD1 aligns across 7 bases. This CDR3 comprises 13 residues. Germline-derived CDR1 and CDR2 are MGHRA and YSYEKL. J lost 4 bases, V lost 2 bases, and 1 base had no gene match. The CDR3 DNA reads TGCGCCAGCAGCCAACCAGGGGGCACTGAAGCTTTCTTT. Encoded protein: CASSQPGGTEAFF.

This rearrangement joins TRBV6-6 to TRBJ2-5, with D possibly being TRBD2 (7 bases). This CDR3 region has 14 residues. CDR1 is MNHNY, CDR2 SVGAGI, per germline (reference sequence). With 6 bases removed from V and 5 bases from J, the gap between germline ends came to 16 bases. CDR3 residues: CASSVSGGWETQYF. DNA for the CDR3: TGTGCCAGCAGCGTCTCGGGGGGCTGGGAGACCCAGTACTTC.